This TCR beta chain was captured by sequencing in a study of cytomegalovirus exposure and HLA in healthy donors. Study background: Per a later analysis, the 666 first-cohort and some 110 validation repertoires shared one platform. Study findings and constraints: According to a later analysis, TCR clusters from the first cohort tended to co-occur in the roughly 110 validation repertoires. In vitro data verified a few CMV-associated chains as specific for CMV antigens.

Repertoires were generated with immunoSEQ multiplex PCR, while TCRdb's copy carries only in-frame clones and drops some. Among more than 300,000 clones listed, roughly 90% were seen once. CDR3 length: 15 amino acids. Germline V gene sequence: CDR1 SEHNR, CDR2 FQNEAQ (reference sequence). Trimming left V 5 bases short and J 0 bases short, with 11 bases between. The table lists this clone with a count of one. The antigen remains unidentified. This TCR was sampled from a woman aged 18-29 years in good health and CMV-seronegative. Sequencing was carried out using PBMCs. The V call is TRBV7-9, the J call TRBJ1-5; TRBD1 might be the D (6 bases). This CDR3 is CASSPGGYSNQPQHF. CDR3 coding DNA: TGTGCCAGCAGCCCGGGGGGCTATAGCAATCAGCCCCAGCATTTT.